This entry describes one T cell receptor beta chain. Antigen unknown. Unique molecular identifiers were incorporated during preparation of the TCRbeta library. From the PCR reads, TCRdb called clonotypes with MiXCR, one entry per CDR3 protein. The data show hundreds of thousands of distinct CDR3 sequences, 20% to 30% seen once. This sample stems from a study of T-cell reconstitution after alpha-beta-depleted transplantation in children. Overall study results and limits: Recipient T cells and thymic progenitors that survived were the source of the high TCRbeta diversity seen at day 60 in some patients. Hyperexpanded clones declined; after one year, newly produced T cells mostly supplied diversity. Approximately two months post-transplant, alpha-beta T cells reportedly originated from several hundred expanded graft clones.

Looked up from germline, CDR1 is LGHDT and CDR2 is YNNKEL (reference sequence). There are 18 residues in the CDR3. Trimming removed 11 bases from V and 1 base from J, with 29 bases in between. The sequencing here drew on PBMCs, mostly from graft donor cells, taken 360 days after TCRalphabeta/CD19-depleted stem cell transplant. This chain joins TRBV3-1 and TRBJ1-2; D uncertain. The receptor was isolated from a female patient between 2 and 15 years old who had a stem cell transplant for congenital amegakaryocytic thrombocytopenia, so the T cells may come from the graft donor. The CDR3 coding sequence is TGTGCCCTCAGTTTACATTCGGCGGACCGCGGCATTAACTATGGCTACACCTTC. Translating gives CALSLHSADRGINYGYTF.